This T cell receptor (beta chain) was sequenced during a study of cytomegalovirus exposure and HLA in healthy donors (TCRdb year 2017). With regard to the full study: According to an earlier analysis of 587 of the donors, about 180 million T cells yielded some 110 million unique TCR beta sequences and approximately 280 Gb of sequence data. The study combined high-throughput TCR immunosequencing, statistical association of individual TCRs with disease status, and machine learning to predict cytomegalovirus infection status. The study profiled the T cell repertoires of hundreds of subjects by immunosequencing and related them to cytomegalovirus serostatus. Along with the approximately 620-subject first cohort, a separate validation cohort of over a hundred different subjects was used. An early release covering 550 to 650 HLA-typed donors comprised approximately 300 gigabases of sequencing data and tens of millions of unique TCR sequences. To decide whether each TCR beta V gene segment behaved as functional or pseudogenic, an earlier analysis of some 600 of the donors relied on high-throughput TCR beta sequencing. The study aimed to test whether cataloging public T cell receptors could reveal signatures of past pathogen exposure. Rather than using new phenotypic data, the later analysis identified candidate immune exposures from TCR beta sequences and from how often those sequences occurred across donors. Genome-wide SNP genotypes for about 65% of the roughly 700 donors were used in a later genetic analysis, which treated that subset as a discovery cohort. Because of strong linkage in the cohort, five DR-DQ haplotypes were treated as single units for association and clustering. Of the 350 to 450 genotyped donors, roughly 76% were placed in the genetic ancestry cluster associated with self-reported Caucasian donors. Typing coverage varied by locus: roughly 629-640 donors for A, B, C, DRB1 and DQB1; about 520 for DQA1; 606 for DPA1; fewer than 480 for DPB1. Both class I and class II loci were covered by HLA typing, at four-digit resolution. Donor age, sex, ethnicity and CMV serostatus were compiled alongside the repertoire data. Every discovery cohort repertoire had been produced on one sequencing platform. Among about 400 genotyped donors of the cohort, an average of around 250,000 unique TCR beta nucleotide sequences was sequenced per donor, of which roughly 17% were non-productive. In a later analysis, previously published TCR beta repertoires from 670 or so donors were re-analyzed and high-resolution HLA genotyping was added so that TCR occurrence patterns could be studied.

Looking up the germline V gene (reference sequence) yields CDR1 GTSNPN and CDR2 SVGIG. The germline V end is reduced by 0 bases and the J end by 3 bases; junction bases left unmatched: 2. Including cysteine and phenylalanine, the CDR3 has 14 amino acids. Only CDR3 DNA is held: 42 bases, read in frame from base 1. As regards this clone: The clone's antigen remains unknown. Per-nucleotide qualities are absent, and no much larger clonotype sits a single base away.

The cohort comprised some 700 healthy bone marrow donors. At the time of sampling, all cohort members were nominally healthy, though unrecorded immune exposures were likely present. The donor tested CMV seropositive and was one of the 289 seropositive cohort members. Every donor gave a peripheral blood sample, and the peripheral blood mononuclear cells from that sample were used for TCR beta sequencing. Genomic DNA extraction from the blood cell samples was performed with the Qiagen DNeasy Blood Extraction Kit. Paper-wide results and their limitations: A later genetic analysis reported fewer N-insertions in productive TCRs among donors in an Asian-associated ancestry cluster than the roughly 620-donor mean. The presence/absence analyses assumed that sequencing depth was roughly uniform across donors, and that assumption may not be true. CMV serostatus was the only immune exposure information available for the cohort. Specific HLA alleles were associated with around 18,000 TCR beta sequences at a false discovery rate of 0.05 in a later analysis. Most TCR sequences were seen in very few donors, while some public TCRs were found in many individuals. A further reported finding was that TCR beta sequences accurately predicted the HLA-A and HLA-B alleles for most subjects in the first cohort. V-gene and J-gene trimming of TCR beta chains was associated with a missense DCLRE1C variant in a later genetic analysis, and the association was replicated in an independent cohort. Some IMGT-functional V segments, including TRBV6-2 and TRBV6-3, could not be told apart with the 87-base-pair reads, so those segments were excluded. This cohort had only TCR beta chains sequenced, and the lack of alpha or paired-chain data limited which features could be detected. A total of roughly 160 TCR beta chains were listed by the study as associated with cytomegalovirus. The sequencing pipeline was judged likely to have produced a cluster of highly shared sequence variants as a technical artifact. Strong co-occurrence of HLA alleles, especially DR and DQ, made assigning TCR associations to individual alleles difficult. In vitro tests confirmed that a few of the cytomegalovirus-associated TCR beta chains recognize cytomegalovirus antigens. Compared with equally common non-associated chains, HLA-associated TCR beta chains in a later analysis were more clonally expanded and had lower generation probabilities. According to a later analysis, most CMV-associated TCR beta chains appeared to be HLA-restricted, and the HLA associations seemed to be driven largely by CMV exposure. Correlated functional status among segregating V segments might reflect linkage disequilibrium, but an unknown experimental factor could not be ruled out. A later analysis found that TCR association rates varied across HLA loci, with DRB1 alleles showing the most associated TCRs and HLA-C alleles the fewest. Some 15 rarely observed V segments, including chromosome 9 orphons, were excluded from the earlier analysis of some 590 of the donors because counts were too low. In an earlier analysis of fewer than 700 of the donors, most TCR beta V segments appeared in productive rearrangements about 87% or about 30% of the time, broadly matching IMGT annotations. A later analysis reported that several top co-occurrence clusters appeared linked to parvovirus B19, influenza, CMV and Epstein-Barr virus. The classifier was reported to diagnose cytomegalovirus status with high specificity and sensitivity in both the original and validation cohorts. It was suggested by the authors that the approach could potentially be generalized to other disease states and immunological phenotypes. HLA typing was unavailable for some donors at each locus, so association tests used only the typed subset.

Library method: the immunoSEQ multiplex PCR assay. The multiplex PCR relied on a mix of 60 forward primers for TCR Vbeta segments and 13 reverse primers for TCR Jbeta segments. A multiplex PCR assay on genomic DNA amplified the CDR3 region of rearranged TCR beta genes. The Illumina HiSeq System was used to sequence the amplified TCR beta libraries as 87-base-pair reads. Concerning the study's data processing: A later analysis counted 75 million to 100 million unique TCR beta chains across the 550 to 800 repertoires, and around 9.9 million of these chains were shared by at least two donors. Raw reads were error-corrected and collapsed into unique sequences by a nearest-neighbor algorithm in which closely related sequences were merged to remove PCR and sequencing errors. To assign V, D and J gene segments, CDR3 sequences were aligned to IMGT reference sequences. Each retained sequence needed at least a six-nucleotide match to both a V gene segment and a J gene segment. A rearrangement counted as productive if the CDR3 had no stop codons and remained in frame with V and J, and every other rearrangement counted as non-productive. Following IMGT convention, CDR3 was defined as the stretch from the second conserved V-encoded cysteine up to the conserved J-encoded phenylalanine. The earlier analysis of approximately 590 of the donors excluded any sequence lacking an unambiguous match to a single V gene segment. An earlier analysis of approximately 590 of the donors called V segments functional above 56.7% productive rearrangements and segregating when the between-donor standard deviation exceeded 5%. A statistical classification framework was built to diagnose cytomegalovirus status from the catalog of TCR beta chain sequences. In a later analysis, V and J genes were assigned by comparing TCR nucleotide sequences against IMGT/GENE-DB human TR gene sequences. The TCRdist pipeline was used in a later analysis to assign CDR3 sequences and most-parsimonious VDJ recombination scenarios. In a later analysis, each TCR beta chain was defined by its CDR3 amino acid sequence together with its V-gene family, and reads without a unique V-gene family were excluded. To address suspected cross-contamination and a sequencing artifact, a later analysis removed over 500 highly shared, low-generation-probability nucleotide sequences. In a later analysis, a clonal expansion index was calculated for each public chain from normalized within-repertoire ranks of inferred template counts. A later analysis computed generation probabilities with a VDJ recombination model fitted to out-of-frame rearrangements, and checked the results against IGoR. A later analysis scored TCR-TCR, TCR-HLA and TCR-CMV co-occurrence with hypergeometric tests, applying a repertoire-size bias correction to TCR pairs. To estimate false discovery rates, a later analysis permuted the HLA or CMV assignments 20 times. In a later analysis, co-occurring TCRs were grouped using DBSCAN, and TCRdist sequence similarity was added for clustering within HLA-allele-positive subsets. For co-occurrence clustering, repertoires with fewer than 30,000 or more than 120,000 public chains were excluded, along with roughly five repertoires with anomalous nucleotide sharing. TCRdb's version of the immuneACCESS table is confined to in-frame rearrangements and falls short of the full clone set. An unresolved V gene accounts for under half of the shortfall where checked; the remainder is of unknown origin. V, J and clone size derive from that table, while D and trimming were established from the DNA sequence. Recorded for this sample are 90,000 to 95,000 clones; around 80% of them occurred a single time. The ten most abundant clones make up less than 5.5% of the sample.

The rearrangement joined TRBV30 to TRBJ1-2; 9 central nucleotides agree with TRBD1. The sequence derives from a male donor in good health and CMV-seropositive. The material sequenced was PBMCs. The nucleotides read TGTGCCTGGAGTGTTGGGACAGGGCACTATGGCTACACCTTC. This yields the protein CAWSVGTGHYGYTF.